A selection of T cell receptor beta chains follows, all from one sample in a study of OX40 agonist ivuxolimab in advanced cancers. Generated by immunoSEQ multiplex PCR, the TCRdb table keeps only in-frame clones and is missing some. The sample has some 65,000 clones, roughly 84% seen once; the top ten hold approximately 0.39%. The source was CD4+ or CD8+ T cells sorted from blood, collected in a trial of the OX40 agonist ivuxolimab. These TCRs come from an adult with an advanced solid tumor such as melanoma, head and neck, liver or kidney cancer. The CDR3 runs from the conserved cysteine through the conserved F or W. A D gene is named only where the DNA matches it firmly. Some rows mark clone size as missing; the rest say once, few, many or name a class of expanded clone.

V	D	size	J	CDR3	DNA
TRBV2	-	-	TRBJ1-2	CASSGRDVNYGYTF	TGTGCCAGCAGTGGGCGGGATGTAAACTATGGCTACACCTTC
TRBV10-3	-	once	TRBJ2-4	CAISLGTELAKNIQYF	TGTGCCATCAGCCTTGGGACCGAGCTAGCCAAAAACATTCAGTACTTC
TRBV27	-	-	TRBJ2-1	CASMRFNEQFF	TGTGCCAGCATGAGGTTTAATGAGCAGTTCTTC
TRBV21-1	-	once	TRBJ2-3	CASSKGCQLPATQYF	TGTGCCAGCAGCAAAGGGTGCCAGCTCCCTGCTACGCAGTATTTT
TRBV10-3	-	-	TRBJ2-3	CAIRASVGVGSTQYF	TGTGCCATCAGGGCTAGCGTAGGGGTGGGCTCTACGCAGTATTTT
TRBV5-1	-	-	TRBJ2-6	CASRGTSGANVLTF	TGCGCCAGCAGGGGGACCTCTGGGGCCAACGTCCTGACTTTC
TRBV27	-	-	TRBJ2-4	CASRGPTTAAKNIQYF	TGTGCCAGCAGGGGCCCGACGACGGCTGCCAAAAACATTCAGTACTTC
TRBV25-1	-	-	TRBJ1-2	CASSEYPQGDYGYTF	TGTGCCAGCAGTGAATATCCCCAGGGAGACTATGGCTACACCTTC
TRBV7-9	-	-	TRBJ1-1	CASSSATGLNTEAFF	TGTGCCAGCAGCTCGGCGACAGGACTGAACACTGAAGCTTTCTTT
TRBV7-8	TRBD1	once	TRBJ2-1	CASSPRDRGSYNEQFF	TGTGCCAGCAGCCCCAGGGACAGGGGGTCCTACAATGAGCAGTTCTTC
TRBV4-1	-	-	TRBJ2-2	CASSHLVNTGELFF	TGCGCCAGCAGCCATCTGGTTAACACCGGGGAGCTGTTTTTT
TRBV9	-	-	TRBJ2-7	CASSLMGGYSYEQYF	TGTGCCAGCAGCCTGATGGGGGGATACTCCTACGAGCAGTACTTC
TRBV7-6	TRBD1	-	TRBJ1-2	CASSLAGTGGYGYTF	TGTGCCAGCAGCTTAGCGGGGACAGGGGGTTATGGCTACACCTTC
TRBV29-1	-	-	TRBJ2-5	CSVDAASQETQYF	TGCAGCGTCGACGCAGCGAGCCAAGAGACCCAGTACTTC
TRBV29-1	-	-	TRBJ1-2	CSVEELRDVWYGYTF	TGCAGCGTTGAAGAACTCAGGGACGTTTGGTATGGCTACACCTTC